The rows below give T cell receptor beta chains drawn from one sample of a study of blood T cells in healthy people across ages. TCRdb reanalysed the 5' RACE reads using MiXCR and keeps one entry per CDR3 protein. Of about 670,000 distinct CDR3 sequences detected, around 38% appear once; the ten largest clones hold 30%. Sequenced material: blood. These receptors all stem from a man aged 80 or over in good health. The CDR3 runs from the conserved cysteine through the conserved F or W. The D gene is left open where the match is weak. Rows give clone size only sometimes, using once, few, many, or a class for an expanded clone.

clone_size: once
d_call: -
j_call: TRBJ1-2
v_call: TRBV7-2
cdr3_aa: CASNAPTLYGYTF
cdr3_nt: TGTGCCAGCAACGCTCCAACCCTCTATGGCTACACCTTC

clone_size: -
d_call: TRBD2
j_call: TRBJ2-5
v_call: TRBV7-8
cdr3_aa: CASSLDVGRARETQYF
cdr3_nt: TGTGCCAGCAGCTTAGATGTTGGGAGGGCCCGAGAGACCCAGTACTTC

clone_size: -
d_call: -
j_call: TRBJ1-3
v_call: TRBV27
cdr3_aa: CASSPLRSSGNTIYF
cdr3_nt: TGTGCCAGCAGTCCCCTACGGAGCTCTGGAAACACCATATATTTT

clone_size: -
d_call: -
j_call: TRBJ2-7
v_call: TRBV20-1
cdr3_aa: CSASPDKPGEQYF
cdr3_nt: TGCAGTGCTTCCCCTGACAAGCCAGGGGAGCAGTACTTC

clone_size: -
d_call: TRBD2
j_call: TRBJ2-3
v_call: TRBV24-1
cdr3_aa: CATSDETSGRADTQYF
cdr3_nt: TGTGCCACCAGTGATGAGACTAGCGGGAGGGCAGATACGCAGTATTTT

clone_size: -
d_call: -
j_call: TRBJ1-1
v_call: TRBV7-2
cdr3_aa: CASSAGGYTEAFF
cdr3_nt: TGTGCCAGCAGTGCCGGGGGTTACACTGAAGCTTTCTTT

clone_size: -
d_call: -
j_call: TRBJ2-5
v_call: TRBV28
cdr3_aa: CASSRFGELQETQYF
cdr3_nt: TGTGCCAGCAGTCGATTTGGGGAGTTGCAAGAGACCCAGTACTTC

clone_size: -
d_call: TRBD2
j_call: TRBJ2-1
v_call: TRBV6-6
cdr3_aa: CASSPRGSSEQFF
cdr3_nt: TGTGCCAGCAGTCCCCGCGGGAGTAGTGAGCAGTTCTTC

clone_size: -
d_call: TRBD2
j_call: TRBJ2-1
v_call: TRBV6-6
cdr3_aa: CASRGTSGANEQFF
cdr3_nt: TGTGCCAGCAGGGGGACTAGCGGGGCGAATGAGCAGTTCTTC

clone_size: -
d_call: -
j_call: TRBJ2-3
v_call: TRBV10-3
cdr3_aa: CAISEGGSADTQYF
cdr3_nt: TGTGCCATCAGTGAGGGTGGTAGCGCAGATACGCAGTATTTT

clone_size: few
d_call: TRBD2
j_call: TRBJ2-1
v_call: TRBV6-6
cdr3_aa: CASRYSGGGNEQFF
cdr3_nt: TGTGCCAGCAGGTACTCCGGGGGGGGCAATGAGCAGTTCTTC

clone_size: few
d_call: -
j_call: TRBJ2-4
v_call: TRBV6-1
cdr3_aa: CASSEERIIQYF
cdr3_nt: TGTGCCAGCAGTGAAGAGAGAATCATTCAGTACTTC

clone_size: -
d_call: -
j_call: TRBJ2-5
v_call: TRBV7-2
cdr3_aa: CARWKWVGRLETQYF
cdr3_nt: TGTGCCAGGTGGAAATGGGTCGGGCGGCTTGAGACCCAGTACTTC

clone_size: once
d_call: TRBD2
j_call: TRBJ2-3
v_call: TRBV20-1
cdr3_aa: CSARVFGGRGGDTQYF
cdr3_nt: TGCAGTGCTAGAGTTTTTGGCGGGAGGGGGGGAGATACGCAGTATTTT

clone_size: -
d_call: -
j_call: TRBJ2-6
v_call: TRBV25-1
cdr3_aa: CASSGRTRNNSGANVLTF
cdr3_nt: TGTGCCAGCAGTGGCCGGACACGAAACAACTCTGGGGCCAACGTCCTGACTTTC

clone_size: -
d_call: -
j_call: TRBJ2-5
v_call: TRBV7-8
cdr3_aa: CASSLWSWELPGEQYF
cdr3_nt: TGTGCCAGCAGCTTATGGAGTTGGGAGCTTCCGGGAGAGCAGTACTTC

clone_size: few
d_call: TRBD1
j_call: TRBJ2-5
v_call: TRBV5-1
cdr3_aa: CASSPSGTGSETQYF
cdr3_nt: TGCGCCAGCAGCCCCTCCGGGACAGGGTCCGAGACCCAGTACTTC

clone_size: once
d_call: TRBD1
j_call: TRBJ1-3
v_call: TRBV7-6
cdr3_aa: CASSLADRATGNTIYF
cdr3_nt: TGTGCCAGCAGCTTAGCCGACAGGGCAACTGGAAACACCATATATTTT

clone_size: many
d_call: -
j_call: TRBJ1-6
v_call: TRBV2
cdr3_aa: CASSSPPGARGNSPLHF
cdr3_nt: TGTGCCAGCAGTTCCCCCCCGGGGGCTCGGGGCAATTCACCCCTCCACTTT

clone_size: -
d_call: -
j_call: TRBJ2-5
v_call: TRBV5-4
cdr3_aa: CASSWGTYGEQYF
cdr3_nt: TGTGCCAGCAGCTGGGGGACCTACGGGGAGCAGTACTTC

clone_size: few
d_call: -
j_call: TRBJ2-4
v_call: TRBV3-1
cdr3_aa: CASSQMSIAKNIQYF
cdr3_nt: TGTGCCAGCAGCCAAATGTCGATAGCCAAAAACATTCAGTACTTC

clone_size: few
d_call: TRBD2
j_call: TRBJ2-5
v_call: TRBV20-1
cdr3_aa: CSARTSGRGQETQYF
cdr3_nt: TGCAGTGCCAGGACTAGCGGGAGGGGCCAAGAGACCCAGTACTTC

clone_size: -
d_call: TRBD1
j_call: TRBJ2-1
v_call: TRBV18
cdr3_aa: CASSQDRQSYNEQFF
cdr3_nt: TGTGCCAGCTCACAGGACAGGCAATCCTACAATGAGCAGTTCTTC

clone_size: -
d_call: TRBD1
j_call: TRBJ2-3
v_call: TRBV29-1
cdr3_aa: CSVESGTGIGTDTQYF
cdr3_nt: TGCAGCGTTGAATCTGGGACAGGGATTGGCACAGATACGCAGTATTTT

clone_size: many
d_call: -
j_call: TRBJ1-2
v_call: TRBV7-2
cdr3_aa: CASSLSPMDSAYGYTF
cdr3_nt: TGTGCCAGCAGCCTCTCGCCGATGGACAGCGCCTATGGCTACACCTTC

clone_size: few
d_call: -
j_call: TRBJ1-2
v_call: TRBV7-9
cdr3_aa: CASSVPGQFFYGYTF
cdr3_nt: TGTGCCAGCAGCGTCCCCGGACAGTTTTTCTATGGCTACACCTTC

clone_size: few
d_call: -
j_call: TRBJ2-1
v_call: TRBV7-2
cdr3_aa: CASSFAPLAGRGNEQFF
cdr3_nt: TGTGCCAGCAGCTTCGCTCCCCTAGCCGGGAGAGGGAATGAGCAGTTCTTC

clone_size: few
d_call: TRBD2
j_call: TRBJ2-7
v_call: TRBV27
cdr3_aa: CASSPGLAGPYEQYF
cdr3_nt: TGTGCCAGCAGTCCAGGACTAGCGGGACCCTACGAGCAGTACTTC

clone_size: many
d_call: -
j_call: TRBJ2-5
v_call: TRBV29-1
cdr3_aa: CSVGTGDSREETQYF
cdr3_nt: TGCAGCGTCGGAACCGGGGACTCACGAGAAGAGACCCAGTACTTC

clone_size: -
d_call: TRBD2
j_call: TRBJ2-3
v_call: TRBV12-3/TRBV12-4
cdr3_aa: CASSSRLADTSTDTQYF
cdr3_nt: TGTGCCAGCAGTTCCCGTCTAGCGGACACTAGCACAGATACGCAGTATTTT

clone_size: few
d_call: TRBD1
j_call: TRBJ1-2
v_call: TRBV4-3
cdr3_aa: CASSQEGGRGQVGYTF
cdr3_nt: TGCGCCAGCAGCCAAGAGGGAGGCAGGGGGCAAGTCGGCTACACCTTC

clone_size: few
d_call: -
j_call: TRBJ2-5
v_call: TRBV27
cdr3_aa: CASSFRVMETQYF
cdr3_nt: TGTGCCAGCAGTTTTAGGGTCATGGAGACCCAGTACTTC

clone_size: few
d_call: TRBD1
j_call: TRBJ2-7
v_call: TRBV20-1
cdr3_aa: CSAGGTGVPYEQYF
cdr3_nt: TGCAGTGCTGGTGGGACAGGTGTTCCCTACGAGCAGTACTTC

clone_size: few
d_call: -
j_call: TRBJ2-3
v_call: TRBV10-3
cdr3_aa: CAISQRTSTDTQYF
cdr3_nt: TGTGCCATCTCGCAGCGGACTAGCACAGATACGCAGTATTTT

clone_size: -
d_call: -
j_call: TRBJ1-2
v_call: TRBV6-2/TRBV6-3
cdr3_aa: CASSPDGVRSEGRAGAHYGYTF
cdr3_nt: TGTGCCAGCAGTCCAGACGGTGTACGGAGTGAAGGGAGGGCAGGGGCGCACTATGGCTACACCTTC

clone_size: many
d_call: TRBD2
j_call: TRBJ2-3
v_call: TRBV29-1
cdr3_aa: CSVGLAGADTQYF
cdr3_nt: TGCAGCGTTGGGCTAGCGGGTGCAGATACGCAGTATTTT

clone_size: -
d_call: TRBD1
j_call: TRBJ1-5
v_call: TRBV5-1
cdr3_aa: CASSLTGEDQPQHF
cdr3_nt: TGCGCCAGCAGCCTGACAGGGGAGGACCAGCCCCAGCATTTT

clone_size: few
d_call: TRBD1
j_call: TRBJ2-4
v_call: TRBV3-1
cdr3_aa: CASSQAALGQTFKNIQYF
cdr3_nt: TGTGCCAGCAGCCAAGCGGCCTTGGGACAGACCTTCAAAAACATTCAGTACTTC

clone_size: -
d_call: -
j_call: TRBJ1-2
v_call: TRBV5-1
cdr3_aa: CASSDFEQGGYDYGYTF
cdr3_nt: TGCGCCAGCAGCGATTTCGAACAGGGCGGATATGACTATGGCTACACCTTC

clone_size: -
d_call: TRBD2
j_call: TRBJ2-7
v_call: TRBV28
cdr3_aa: CASKSWGGRAEQYF
cdr3_nt: TGTGCCAGCAAATCCTGGGGGGGGAGGGCCGAGCAGTACTTC

clone_size: few
d_call: -
j_call: TRBJ2-7
v_call: TRBV10-2
cdr3_aa: CASSEVGLLYEQYF
cdr3_nt: TGCGCCAGCAGTGAGGTGGGACTGTTATACGAGCAGTACTTC

clone_size: few
d_call: -
j_call: TRBJ1-1
v_call: TRBV13
cdr3_aa: CASSSQMNTEAFF
cdr3_nt: TGTGCCAGCAGCTCGCAGATGAACACTGAAGCTTTCTTT

clone_size: -
d_call: -
j_call: TRBJ2-3
v_call: TRBV20-1
cdr3_aa: CSEARGLGGQGTDTQYF
cdr3_nt: TGCAGTGAGGCGCGGGGGCTAGGGGGTCAGGGCACAGATACGCAGTATTTT

clone_size: few
d_call: TRBD2
j_call: TRBJ2-1
v_call: TRBV7-3
cdr3_aa: CASSPPTSAYNEQFF
cdr3_nt: TGTGCCAGCAGCCCCCCGACTAGCGCATACAATGAGCAGTTCTTC

clone_size: few
d_call: TRBD2
j_call: TRBJ2-1
v_call: TRBV11-2
cdr3_aa: CASRERLASYNEQFF
cdr3_nt: TGTGCCAGCAGGGAGAGACTAGCATCGTACAATGAGCAGTTCTTC

clone_size: -
d_call: TRBD1
j_call: TRBJ2-4
v_call: TRBV6-2/TRBV6-3
cdr3_aa: CASSYAQTGGGGNIQYF
cdr3_nt: TGTGCCAGCAGTTACGCCCAGACAGGGGGCGGAGGAAACATTCAGTACTTC

clone_size: many
d_call: -
j_call: TRBJ2-5
v_call: TRBV5-1
cdr3_aa: CASSLGQYQETQYF
cdr3_nt: TGTGCCAGCAGCTTAGGGCAGTACCAAGAGACCCAGTACTTC

clone_size: few
d_call: TRBD2
j_call: TRBJ2-5
v_call: TRBV10-3
cdr3_aa: CAISGLAGGTETQYF
cdr3_nt: TGTGCCATCAGTGGACTAGCGGGGGGAACTGAGACCCAGTACTTC

clone_size: -
d_call: TRBD2
j_call: TRBJ2-7
v_call: TRBV5-1
cdr3_aa: CASSMGLAGGSYEQYF
cdr3_nt: TGCGCCAGCAGCATGGGACTAGCGGGGGGCTCCTACGAGCAGTACTTC

clone_size: -
d_call: -
j_call: TRBJ2-3
v_call: TRBV29-1
cdr3_aa: CSVELADRSPADTQYF
cdr3_nt: TGCAGCGTTGAACTAGCGGACAGGAGTCCGGCAGATACGCAGTATTTT

clone_size: -
d_call: TRBD1
j_call: TRBJ1-5
v_call: TRBV20-1
cdr3_aa: CSAPQNRGQNNQPQHF
cdr3_nt: TGCAGTGCTCCTCAAAACAGGGGGCAAAATAATCAGCCCCAGCATTTT

clone_size: once
d_call: -
j_call: TRBJ2-7
v_call: TRBV5-1
cdr3_aa: CASNDSTGRAYERYF
cdr3_nt: TGCGCCAGCAACGACTCGACAGGGAGGGCCTACGAGCGGTACTTC

clone_size: -
d_call: -
j_call: TRBJ2-1
v_call: TRBV5-1
cdr3_aa: CASSLAVVGNEQFF
cdr3_nt: TGCGCCAGCAGCTTGGCCGTGGTGGGGAATGAGCAGTTCTTC

clone_size: few
d_call: TRBD1
j_call: TRBJ2-7
v_call: TRBV11-2
cdr3_aa: CASSALTGGEQYF
cdr3_nt: TGTGCCAGCAGCGCCCTGACAGGGGGAGAGCAGTACTTC

clone_size: few
d_call: -
j_call: TRBJ1-4
v_call: TRBV27
cdr3_aa: CASSPTSLNEKLFF
cdr3_nt: TGTGCCAGCAGTCCTACTTCCCTTAATGAAAAACTGTTTTTT